This TCR beta chain was sequenced during a study of neurological immune-mediated disorders. Every sequencing run returned over 190 million TCR-beta sequences, which were derived from 15-18 subjects. From the 5' RACE reads, TCRdb called clonotypes with MiXCR, one entry per CDR3 protein. The sample yields roughly 57,000 distinct CDR3 sequences, more than 7% seen once. V was cut by 5 bases and J by 5 bases, with 15 bases left in between. Germline assignment: CDR1 SGHTA and CDR2 FQGTGA. The CDR3 runs to 14 residues. This sample's time point: longitudinal time-point 3. Ten or more counts support this clonotype.

This TCR was sampled from a woman aged 40 to 55 in good health. The chain joins TRBV7-3 to TRBJ2-5; D is perhaps TRBD1 or TRBD2 (7 bases each). The sequencing input was PBMCs. CDR3 residues: CASSRGGGAETQYF. The CDR3 region has the DNA TGTGCCAGCAGCCGGGGAGGGGGCGCGGAGACCCAGTACTTC. Looking up the rest from reference TRBV7-3 and TRBJ2-5 gives the full variable domain: GAGVSQTPSNKVTEKGKYVELRCDPISGHTALYWYRQSLGQGPEFLIYFQGTGAADDSGLPNDRFFAVRPEGSVSTLKIQRTERGDSAVYLCASSRGGGAETQYFGPGTRLLVL.